This TCR beta chain derives from a study of TIL therapy for anti-PD-1-resistant metastatic lung cancer. Study in general: Progressing patients received lymphodepletion, expanded TIL infusion and IL-2.

The libraries were made with immunoSEQ v3. Data came from immunoSEQ multiplex PCR; TCRdb stores just in-frame clones and leaves some out. The sample lists about 32,000 clones, about 80% occurring once. This clone was seen a handful of times. Time point given: pre-treatment sample, taken before nivolumab and TIL therapy. This CDR3 region has 16 residues. Germline values: CDR1 SGHDT, CDR2 YYEEEE. J lost 3 bases, V lost 3 bases, and 7 bases had no gene match. The material was blood, obtained at baseline. This sequence was found in a woman aged 30-79 years with non-small cell lung cancer. The chain links TRBV5-6 to TRBJ2-1, with 9 bases fitting TRBD1. CDR3 DNA: TGTGCCAGCAGCTACTGGACAGGGGACAACTACAATGAGCAGTTCTTC. Its translation is CASSYWTGDNYNEQFF.